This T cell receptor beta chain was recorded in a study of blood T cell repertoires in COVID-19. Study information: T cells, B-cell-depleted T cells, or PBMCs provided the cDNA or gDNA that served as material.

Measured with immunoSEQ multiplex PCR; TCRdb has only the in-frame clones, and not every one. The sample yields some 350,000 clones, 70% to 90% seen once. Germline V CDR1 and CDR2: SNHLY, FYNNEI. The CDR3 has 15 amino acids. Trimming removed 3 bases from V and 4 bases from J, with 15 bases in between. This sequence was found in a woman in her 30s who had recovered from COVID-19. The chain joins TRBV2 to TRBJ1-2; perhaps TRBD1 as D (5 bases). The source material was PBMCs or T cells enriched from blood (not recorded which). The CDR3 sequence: CASSESVGLLYGYTF. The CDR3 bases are TGTGCCAGCAGTGAGTCGGTGGGGCTCCTCTATGGCTACACCTTC.